This entry features one T cell receptor beta chain sequence. Random hexamers served to reverse transcribe about 0.45 to 1 ug RNA. TCRdb recomputed calls from the immunoSEQ multiplex PCR reads with MiXCR, one row per CDR3 protein. The sample includes approximately 150,000 distinct CDR3 sequences, approximately 94% seen only once; the top ten take around 0.08%. The sequenced target, TCR beta, came from blood CD8+ and CD4+ T cells. This entry is derived from a study of CD8 T cells in Susac syndrome. The length of the CDR3 is 14 residues. Germline V gives CDR1 SGHAT, CDR2 FQNNGV. The ends were cut back, 5 bases at V and 2 bases at J, with 11 bases in the middle.

Material for sequencing was CD4+ T cells from PBMCs. This clonotype originated in a human donor in good health. The gene calls are TRBV11-2 and TRBJ2-3, with no clear D. CDR3 residues: CASSANYATDTQYF. The CDR3 bases are TGTGCCAGCAGCGCTAATTATGCCACAGATACGCAGTATTTT. The full variable domain, completed using reference TRBV11-2 and TRBJ2-3, is EAGVAQSPRYKIIEKRQSVAFWCNPISGHATLYWYQQILGQGPKLLIQFQNNGVVDDSQLPKDRFSAERLKGVDSTLKIQPAKLEDSAVYLCASSANYATDTQYFGPGTRLTVL.